This T cell receptor (beta chain) is from a study of blood T cell repertoires in COVID-19. About the study: Samples taken during acute and convalescent COVID-19 were collected in the United States, Italy and Spain.

The assay was immunoSEQ multiplex PCR, and TCRdb's table has in-frame clones only and misses some. The sample yields tens of thousands of clones, 87% seen once. Trimming at V came to 2 bases and at J to 6 bases, leaving 5 bases not matched to a gene. This CDR3 comprises 14 residues. From germline, CDR1 is SEHNR and CDR2 FQNEAQ (reference sequence). What was sequenced was peripheral blood. The V and J genes are TRBV7-9 and TRBJ1-2; TRBD1 matches at 8 bases. The receptor's source is a woman between 55 and 75 years old with COVID-19, enrolled during active disease. CDR3 residues: CASSLSGGSDGYTF. DNA of the CDR3: TGTGCCAGCAGCTTATCAGGGGGCTCGGATGGCTACACCTTC.